These 14 T cell receptor beta chains share one sample of origin, sequenced in a study of cytomegalovirus exposure and HLA in healthy donors. The PCR was carried out with 60 Vbeta primers and 13 Jbeta primers. Libraries were prepared by immunoSEQ multiplex PCR; TCRdb keeps only in-frame clonotypes and omits some of them. The sample gives under 200,000 clones, around 83% of which show up once; 0.8% is in the top ten. The sequenced material came from PBMCs. These receptors all come from a woman between 18 and 29 years old in good health and CMV-seronegative.

V gene TRBV6-5 combines with J gene TRBJ2-5; weak D call: TRBD2 (5 bases). Germline lookup yields CDR1 MNHEY and CDR2 SVGAGI. The CDR3 covers 15 residues. The V and J ends lost 4 bases and 3 bases respectively, with 15 bases between them. The CDR3 sequence is CASSSDHYGEETQYF. In DNA, the CDR3 is TGTGCCAGCAGTTCCGACCATTACGGGGAAGAGACCCAGTACTTC.

The sample holds a few counts of this clone. The chain links TRBV7-9 to TRBJ1-2; D perhaps matches TRBD1 (6 bases). Deletions cut 2 bases from V and 7 bases from J, with 17 bases between. Looked up from germline, CDR1 is SEHNR and CDR2 is FQNEAQ (reference sequence). The CDR3 is 15 amino acids. In nucleotides, the CDR3 is TGTGCCAGCAGCTTAAAGGGTGCGGGGGCTGCTGGCTACACCTTC. Translated, it gives CASSLKGAGAAGYTF.

The V gene is TRBV23-1, the J gene TRBJ2-5, with 7 bases lining up with TRBD1. TRBV23-1 is known as an ORF, though its function is uncertain. The CDR3 runs 15 residues. Trimming removed 5 bases from V and 4 bases from J; junction bases left unmatched: 10. CDR3 DNA: TGCGCCAGCAGTACGCGTTCCTGGGACAGAGAGACCCAGTACTTC. Its protein product is CASSTRSWDRETQYF.

The chain carries TRBV2 and TRBJ1-5; D uncertain. The CDR3 has 13 amino acids. V was shortened by 3 bases and J by 3 bases, with 6 bases between the two germline ends. Germline-derived CDR1 and CDR2 are SNHLY and FYNNEI. For the CDR3, the DNA is TGTGCCAGCAGTGACAGGTTCAATCAGCCCCAGCATTTT. This codes for CASSDRFNQPQHF.

This chain links TRBV14 with TRBJ1-1, with 8 bases aligning to TRBD1. Germline CDR1 is SGHDN and CDR2 is FVKESK. With V trimmed by 3 bases and J by 4 bases, 7 bases remained unmatched. This CDR3 contains 15 residues. The CDR3 DNA sequence: TGTGCCAGCAGCCACGAGACAGGGGCCGGCACTGAAGCTTTCTTT. The encoded protein is CASSHETGAGTEAFF.

To note about this clone: A read error may produce the germline difference seen at one junction end. This chain links TRBV9 with TRBJ1-2, with a possible D match to TRBD1 (6 bases). This CDR3 is 13 amino acids long. The germline CDR1 and CDR2 sequences are SGDLS and YYNGEE. The CDR3 region has the DNA TGTGCCGGCAGCGAAACAGGGTTCTATGGCTACACCTTC. It translates to CAGSETGFYGYTF.

This chain joins TRBV6-1 and TRBJ1-4, with D possibly being TRBD1 (5 bases). CDR3 length equals 15 residues. Germline CDR1 reads MNHNS; CDR2 reads SASEGT. V lost 6 bases and J lost 8, with 19 bases in between. CDR3 nucleotides: TGTGCCAGCAGAGTCCAGGGAGGGTGGGACGAAAAACTGTTTTTT. It is translated as CASRVQGGWDEKLFF.

V usage is TRBV6-5 and J usage is TRBJ1-5; the D is unclear. There are 15 residues in the CDR3. The germline CDR1 and CDR2 sequences are MNHEY and SVGAGI. V lost 0 bases and J lost 3, with 9 bases in between. CDR3 sequence (DNA): TGTGCCAGCAGTTACTCGCAGCGTACCAATCAGCCCCAGCATTTT. This sequence encodes CASSYSQRTNQPQHF.

This chain connects TRBV27 to TRBJ1-4; no clear D gene. Germline loops: CDR1 MNHEY, CDR2 SMNVEV (reference sequence). The CDR3 is 13 residues long. V lost 5 bases and J lost 7, with 11 bases in between. CDR3 sequence (DNA): TGTGCCAGCAGTCAACGGACTTTTGAAAAACTGTTTTTT. This codes for CASSQRTFEKLFF.

This CDR3 is CAWSVTGVTGELFF. CDR3 nucleotide sequence: TGTGCCTGGAGTGTAACGGGAGTGACCGGGGAGCTGTTTTTT. The chain couples TRBV30 to TRBJ2-2; tentatively, D is TRBD2 (6 bases). Trimming pared 0 bases from V and 5 bases from J, leaving 10 bases between. From germline, CDR1 is GTSNPN and CDR2 SVGIG (reference sequence). CDR3 length equals 14 residues. The entire variable domain, with the rest obtained from reference TRBV30 and TRBJ2-2, is as follows: SQTIHQWPATLVQPVGSPLSLECTVEGTSNPNLYWYRQAAGRGLQLLFYSVGIGQISSEVPQNLSASRPQDRQFILSSKKLLLSDSGFYLCAWSVTGVTGELFFGEGSRLTVL.

V usage is TRBV9 and J usage is TRBJ1-1, with TRBD1 identical over 9 bases. CDR1 and CDR2 (germline): SGDLS, YYNGEE. The CDR3 totals 14 residues. The junction had 5 bases not matched to a gene; V was cut back by 4 bases and J by 4 bases. This CDR3 is CASSPYRGPTEAFF. The DNA for the CDR3 is TGTGCCAGCAGCCCCTACAGGGGGCCCACTGAAGCTTTCTTT.

The J gene is TRBJ2-1, the V gene TRBV9; the match to TRBD2 covers 11 bases. This CDR3 is 15 amino acids long. The junction had 5 bases not matched to a gene; V was cut back by 6 bases and J by 3 bases. Germline CDR1 is SGDLS and CDR2 is YYNGEE. The CDR3 DNA is TGTGCCAGCACCCCAGGGACTAGCGGCTACAATGAGCAGTTCTTC. The encoded protein is CASTPGTSGYNEQFF.

Notes on this clone: The identical CDR3 is also encoded by other nucleotide sequences in the sample. The chain links TRBV5-1 to TRBJ1-1; no firm D call. CDR1 is SGHRS, CDR2 YFSETQ, per germline. V was pared by 0 bases and J by 1 base, with 4 bases between. The CDR3 has 13 amino acids. CDR3 region: CASSLAGNTEAFF. The CDR3 nucleotides are TGCGCCAGCAGCTTGGCCGGGAACACTGAAGCTTTCTTT. Combining the CDR3 with reference TRBV5-1 and TRBJ1-1 gives the whole variable domain KAGVTQTPRYLIKTRGQQVTLSCSPISGHRSVSWYQQTPGQGLQFLFEYFSETQRNKGNFPGRFSGRQFSNSRSEMNVSTLELGDSALYLCASSLAGNTEAFFGQGTRLTVV.

This rearrangement joins TRBV2 to TRBJ1-2, with unresolved D. The V gene lost 4 bases and the J gene lost 6 bases, with 15 bases spanning the gap. Germline V gene data show CDR1 as SNHLY and CDR2 as FYNNEI. This CDR3 comprises 14 residues. CDR3 bases: TGTGCCAGCAGTGCTTCCGGACTAGGAGATGGCTACACCTTC. Amino acid sequence: CASSASGLGDGYTF.